These 27 T cell receptor beta chains originate from one sample sequenced in a study of blood T cell repertoires in COVID-19. Sequenced by immunoSEQ multiplex PCR; TCRdb stores in-frame clones only, minus some. The sample contains approximately 170,000 clones, approximately 93% of which appear only once. Material: peripheral blood. These receptors all stem from a woman in her sixties with COVID-19, enrolled during active disease.

This clone was recorded a few times. The chain has TRBV5-4 and TRBJ2-1; the match to TRBD2 covers 8 bases. Germline values: CDR1 SGHNT, CDR2 YYREEE (reference sequence). The CDR3 length is 12 residues. V shed 0 bases, J shed 14 bases, and the junction held 4 bases outside the gene matches. CDR3 loop: CASSLAGGPEFF. For the CDR3, the DNA is TGTGCCAGCAGCTTGGCGGGGGGGCCAGAGTTCTTC.

This clone appeared a single time. The chain uses TRBV12-3 or TRBV12-4 and TRBJ1-5; no firm D call. Trimming cost V 6 bases and J 6 bases, with 12 bases left between them. CDR3 length equals 13 residues. CDR3 loop: CASRGRLSQPQHF. CDR3 coding DNA: TGTGCCAGCAGGGGGAGGCTGAGTCAGCCCCAGCATTTT.

The genes are TRBV6-2 or TRBV6-3 and TRBJ1-5; D remains ambiguous. Per germline, CDR1 MNHEY and CDR2 SVGEGT. This CDR3 has 15 amino acids. V lost 3 bases and J lost 0, with 9 bases in between. CDR3 bases: TGTGCCAGCAGTTATATGCGGAGTAGCAATCAGCCCCAGCATTTT. It specifies CASSYMRSSNQPQHF.

The chain uses TRBV29-1 and TRBJ1-1, with 7 bases identical to TRBD1. Germline V gene data show CDR1 as SQVTM and CDR2 as ANQGSEA. This CDR3 has 13 amino acids. V gave up 1 base and J gave up 5 bases; unmatched junction bases: 4. The CDR3 sequence is CSVEGQGGTEAFF. The CDR3 region has the DNA TGCAGCGTTGAAGGGCAGGGGGGTACTGAAGCTTTCTTT.

The chain joins TRBV5-1 to TRBJ2-5; 8 nucleotides line up with TRBD2. Germline CDR1 is SGHRS and CDR2 is YFSETQ. Trimming at V came to 3 bases and at J to 4 bases, leaving 14 bases not matched to a gene. This CDR3 has 17 residues. CDR3 amino acids: CASSSDYPGGGRETQYF. The CDR3 region has the DNA TGCGCCAGCAGCTCAGACTACCCGGGGGGGGGAAGAGAGACCCAGTACTTC.

This sequence joins TRBV5-1 and TRBJ1-2; D not certain. This CDR3 has 12 amino acids. Germline CDR1 and CDR2: SGHRS and YFSETQ. The V and J ends lost 0 bases and 8 bases respectively, with 8 bases between them. The CDR3 here is CASSLEREGYTF. CDR3 coding DNA: TGCGCCAGCAGCTTGGAGAGGGAAGGCTACACCTTC.

The CDR3 reads CASSLPHSGGLGYTF. The CDR3 DNA reads as TGCGCCAGCAGCTTGCCTCATAGCGGAGGTCTTGGCTACACCTTC. The V call is TRBV5-1, the J call TRBJ1-2; no clear D gene. The CDR3 loop spans 15 amino acids. The germline gives CDR1 SGHRS, CDR2 YFSETQ. Trimming removed 1 base from V and 7 bases from J, with 17 bases in between.

This chain joins TRBV19 and TRBJ1-5; possible D gene TRBD1, 5 bases. The length of the CDR3 is 14 residues. V was pared by 5 bases and J by 3 bases, with 11 bases between. CDR1 LNHDA and CDR2 SQIVND come from the germline V gene (reference sequence). CDR3 nucleotide sequence: TGTGCCAGTAGTGGGGCAGCGTACAATCAGCCCCAGCATTTT. This codes for CASSGAAYNQPQHF. The variable domain in full, completed from reference TRBV19 and TRBJ1-5, reads DGGITQSPKYLFRKEGQNVTLSCEQNLNHDAMYWYRQDPGQGLRLIYYSQIVNDFQKGDIAEGYSVSREKKESFPLTVTSAQKNPTAFYLCASSGAAYNQPQHFGDGTRLSIL.

The genes are TRBV5-4 and TRBJ1-1, with D unresolved. CDR3 length equals 15 residues. V was cut by 1 base and J by 0 bases, with 10 bases left in between. Germline CDR1 reads SGHNT; CDR2 reads YYREEE (reference sequence). CDR3 sequence reads: CASSLMGEMNTEAFF. CDR3 DNA: TGTGCCAGCAGCTTGATGGGAGAGATGAACACTGAAGCTTTCTTT.

The chain has TRBV5-5 and TRBJ1-4, with D possibly being TRBD1 (5 bases). Germline assignment: CDR1 SGHKS and CDR2 YYEKEE (reference sequence). This CDR3 has 15 residues. Between the trimmed V and J ends, which lost 3 bases and 2 bases, there was a span of 11 bases. CDR3 in DNA: TGTGCCAGCAGCTCCTCAGGGTTTACTAATGAAAAACTGTTTTTT. This sequence encodes CASSSSGFTNEKLFF. Together with reference TRBV5-5 and TRBJ1-4, the CDR3 gives the full variable domain: DAGVTQSPTHLIKTRGQQVTLRCSPISGHKSVSWYQQVLGQGPQFIFQYYEKEERGRGNFPDRFSARQFPNYSSELNVNALLLGDSALYLCASSSSGFTNEKLFFGSGTQLSVL.

The chain links TRBV4-2 to TRBJ2-1; D gene unclear. This CDR3 contains 15 residues. The germline V and J ends were trimmed by 0 bases and 4 bases, with 10 bases remaining between them. From germline, CDR1 is LGHNA and CDR2 YNFKEQ. The CDR3 nucleotides read TGTGCCAGCAGCCAAGAGGTTCTAGGTTACAATGAGCAGTTCTTC. Amino acid sequence: CASSQEVLGYNEQFF.

To note about this clone: Other DNA sequences in the same sample also yield this CDR3. The chain has TRBV2 and TRBJ1-2, with a weak D call TRBD1 (5 bases). The CDR3 has 12 amino acids. Trimming pared 4 bases from V and 5 bases from J, leaving 8 bases between. Per germline, CDR1 SNHLY and CDR2 FYNNEI. The chain's CDR3 is CASSAGGYGYTF. The CDR3 nucleotides read TGTGCCAGCAGTGCCGGGGGATATGGCTACACCTTC.

This rearrangement joins TRBV11-2 to TRBJ1-2; 9 bases fit TRBD1. Losses at the gene ends were 0 bases for V and 1 base for J; bases not matched to a gene: 0. Per germline, CDR1 SGHAT and CDR2 FQNNGV. There are 15 residues in the CDR3. The CDR3 sequence: CASSLEGQGNYGYTF. CDR3 coding DNA: TGTGCCAGCAGCTTAGAGGGACAGGGTAACTATGGCTACACCTTC.

The V and J genes are TRBV15 and TRBJ2-5; 10 bases map to TRBD1. The CDR3 runs to 15 residues. CDR1 and CDR2 (germline): LNHNV, YYDKDF (reference sequence). V lost 5 bases, J lost 5 bases, and 8 bases stayed unmatched. CDR3 DNA: TGTGCCACCAGCCATGACAGGGGGCTCGGTGAGACCCAGTACTTC. It yields the protein CATSHDRGLGETQYF. The full variable domain, in which reference TRBV15 and TRBJ2-5 provide the parts outside the CDR3, is DAMVIQNPRYQVTQFGKPVTLSCSQTLNHNVMYWYQQKSSQAPKLLFHYYDKDFNNEADTPDNFQSRRPNTSFCFLDIRSPGLGDTAMYLCATSHDRGLGETQYFGPGTRLLVL.

This chain connects TRBV9 to TRBJ1-2; 7 bases line up with TRBD1. Germline V gene data show CDR1 as SGDLS and CDR2 as YYNGEE. The CDR3 is made up of 15 amino acids. V shed 0 bases and J 3 bases; nucleotides not matched to a gene: 5. CDR3 region: CASSVGTGTDYGYTF. The DNA of the CDR3 is TGTGCCAGCAGCGTAGGTACCGGGACAGACTATGGCTACACCTTC.

V usage is TRBV4-3 and J usage is TRBJ2-7; weak D call: TRBD2 (5 bases). V lost 3 bases and J lost 0, with 15 bases in between. Germline V gene sequence: CDR1 LGHNA, CDR2 YSLEER. The CDR3 totals 16 residues. The CDR3 here is CASSQDRTGSSYEQYF. CDR3 DNA: TGCGCCAGCAGCCAGGATAGGACGGGGAGCTCCTACGAGCAGTACTTC.

The rearrangement joins TRBV7-3 to TRBJ1-1, with TRBD1 matching over 9 bases. The trim removed 4 bases at V and 2 bases at J, leaving 2 bases unmatched. CDR1 is SGHTA and CDR2 is FQGTGA in the germline V gene. This CDR3 contains 14 residues. The CDR3 sequence is CASSWGQGNTEAFF. The CDR3 DNA reads as TGTGCCAGCAGCTGGGGACAGGGTAACACTGAAGCTTTCTTT.

The genes are TRBV4-3 and TRBJ2-3; TRBD1 agrees at 7 bases. The CDR3 covers 14 residues. CDR1 LGHNA and CDR2 YSLEER come from the germline V gene. Unmatched junction bases numbered 4, after V lost 3 bases and J lost 4 bases. In DNA form, the CDR3 reads TGCGCCAGCAGCCAGGGCAGGGGGTCAGATACGCAGTATTTT. Translation: CASSQGRGSDTQYF.

This clone was seen once. The V and J genes are TRBV4-2 and TRBJ1-5; possibly TRBD1 for D (6 bases). This CDR3 has 14 residues. CDR1 LGHNA and CDR2 YNFKEQ come from the germline V gene. Trimming left V 0 bases short and J 7 bases short, with 10 bases between. The CDR3 is CASSQDKGDQPQHF. In nucleotides, the CDR3 is TGTGCCAGCAGCCAAGATAAGGGGGACCAGCCCCAGCATTTT.

As regards this clone: The same CDR3 arises from other DNA sequences in this sample as well. The chain carries TRBV18 and TRBJ2-7, with 9 nucleotides matching TRBD1. The CDR3 spans 14 residues. The germline V gene encodes CDR1 KGHSH and CDR2 LQKENI. V lost 6 bases and J lost 0; bases outside the gene matches: 3. CDR3 amino acids: CASSPGQGSYEQYF. The CDR3 bases are TGTGCCAGCTCTCCGGGACAGGGCTCCTACGAGCAGTACTTC.

The V gene is TRBV19, the J gene TRBJ1-6; 7 bases map to TRBD1. Germline V gene lookup returns CDR1 LNHDA and CDR2 SQIVND (reference sequence). Trimming removed 5 bases from V and 7 bases from J; junction bases left unmatched: 8. The CDR3 runs 15 residues. The CDR3 region is CASSRRDRINSPLHF. The CDR3 DNA follows: TGTGCCAGTAGTCGGCGGGACAGAATAAATTCACCCCTCCACTTT.

The V and J genes are TRBV4-3 and TRBJ1-5; no reliable D call. V lost 0 bases and J lost 4, with 10 bases in between. The CDR3 spans 15 residues. The germline CDR1 and CDR2 sequences are LGHNA and YSLEER. The CDR3 reads CASSQELQLNQPQHF. The CDR3 DNA reads TGCGCCAGCAGCCAAGAGTTACAGCTAAATCAGCCCCAGCATTTT.

The chain recombines TRBV30 with TRBJ1-5; a possible D gene is TRBD1 (5 bases). Trimming left V 0 bases short and J 5 bases short, with 11 bases between. The CDR3 contains 14 residues. The germline CDR1 and CDR2 sequences are GTSNPN and SVGIG (reference sequence). CDR3 sequence (DNA): TGTGCCTGGAGTGTCCAGGGTTATGATCAGCCCCAGCATTTT. Translation gives CAWSVQGYDQPQHF.

This clone was counted once. The chain has TRBV7-2 and TRBJ2-2; D may be TRBD2 (5 bases). Germline loops: CDR1 SGHTA, CDR2 FQGNSA. The V and J ends lost 2 bases and 0 bases respectively, with 10 bases between them. The CDR3 length is 16 residues. CDR3 coding DNA: TGTGCCAGCAGCTTACTCGTGGGAGCGAACACCGGGGAGCTGTTTTTT. As protein: CASSLLVGANTGELFF.

V and J are TRBV19 and TRBJ1-5, with 9 nucleotides matching TRBD1. The CDR3 sequence is 18 residues long. The J segment lost 2 bases and the V segment lost 4 bases, leaving 12 bases of the junction unmatched. CDR1 and CDR2 from the germline V gene are LNHDA and SQIVND (reference sequence). The CDR3 is CASSNRDRVWWGNQPQHF. The DNA for the CDR3 is TGTGCCAGTAGTAACCGGGACAGGGTTTGGTGGGGCAATCAGCCCCAGCATTTT. The variable domain in full, completed from reference TRBV19 and TRBJ1-5, reads DGGITQSPKYLFRKEGQNVTLSCEQNLNHDAMYWYRQDPGQGLRLIYYSQIVNDFQKGDIAEGYSVSREKKESFPLTVTSAQKNPTAFYLCASSNRDRVWWGNQPQHFGDGTRLSIL.

The chain joins TRBV21-1 to TRBJ2-1; the D segment call TRBD2 is taken from the table without a DNA check. TRBV21-1 is termed a pseudogene. This CDR3 is built from 18 residues. CDR3 DNA: TGTGCCAGCAGCATCCGGGGACTAGCGGGGGGGCCGCCCAATGAGCAGTTCTTC. Its translation: CASSIRGLAGGPPNEQFF.

CDR3 in amino acids: CASGLLVTGNEQFF. CDR3 nucleotides: TGTGCTAGTGGTTTGCTCGTAACAGGGAATGAGCAGTTCTTC. The rearrangement uses TRBV12-5 and TRBJ2-1, with D possibly being TRBD1 (6 bases). Germline-derived CDR1 and CDR2 are LGHNT and FRNRAP. Trimming removed 2 bases at V and 7 bases at J, with 12 bases between. The CDR3 covers 14 residues.